This is a list of T cell receptor beta chains from one sample in a study of blood T cell repertoires in COVID-19. Repertoires were generated with immunoSEQ multiplex PCR, while TCRdb's copy carries only in-frame clones and drops some. The sample lists around 260,000 clones; approximately 91% were seen once. The sequenced sample was peripheral blood. The receptors were gathered from a woman aged 40-49 years who had recovered from COVID-19. Both conserved end residues are part of each CDR3. The order of the fields is clone size, J gene, V gene, D gene, CDR3 DNA, CDR3 protein. D genes are given only for firm matches. Some rows mark clone size as missing; the rest say once, few, many or name a class of expanded clone.

>NA|TRBJ2-7|TRBV4-1|NA
TGCGCCAGCAGCCAAGAAGGGGTAGGGGCATCCTACGAGCAGTACTTC
CASSQEGVGASYEQYF
>NA|TRBJ2-7|TRBV20-1|NA
TGCAGTGCTAGAGACGTCGGGACACAGTACTTC
CSARDVGTQYF
>NA|TRBJ1-5|TRBV19|TRBD1
TGTGCCAGTAGTAGCCCCCGACAGGGGGAAGATCAGCCCCAGCATTTT
CASSSPRQGEDQPQHF
>NA|TRBJ1-5|TRBV5-6|TRBD1
TGTGCCAGCAGCTTAGACAGGGAATGGAATCAGCCCCAGCATTTT
CASSLDREWNQPQHF
>NA|TRBJ2-5|TRBV5-1|TRBD2
TGCGCCAGCAGCTTAGGCAGCGGGAGGGTACTTGAGACCCAGTACTTC
CASSLGSGRVLETQYF
>NA|TRBJ1-4|TRBV19|NA
TGTGCCAGTAGTATAGTTGTGGGAGACACAGGGAAACTGTTTTTT
CASSIVVGDTGKLFF
>NA|TRBJ2-1|TRBV4-1|TRBD2
TGCGCCAGCAGCTTTCGGACTAGCGGGACAGAATACAATGAGCAGTTCTTC
CASSFRTSGTEYNEQFF
>NA|TRBJ2-7|TRBV20-1|TRBD2
TGCAGTGCTAGACTGCGGGAGGAGCAGTACTTC
CSARLREEQYF
>NA|TRBJ2-5|TRBV29-1|NA
TGCAGCGTTGAACTCCGGGACAGGGTTAGCGGGAGGCCCGGGGAGACCCAGTACTTC
CSVELRDRVSGRPGETQYF
>NA|TRBJ2-7|TRBV6-5|TRBD2
TGTGCCAGCAGCGGGGGGGGCACCTACGAGCAGTACTTC
CASSGGGTYEQYF
>NA|TRBJ1-1|TRBV29-1|NA
TGCAGCGTTGACCAGCAGGGCCTGAACACTGAAGCTTTCTTT
CSVDQQGLNTEAFF
>NA|TRBJ2-1|TRBV10-3|NA
TGTGCCATCAGTGCGGGGGACTCCTACAATGAGCAGTTCTTC
CAISAGDSYNEQFF
>NA|TRBJ2-5|TRBV5-1|NA
TGCGCCAGCAGCCCGGGACACCTTCAAGAGACCCAGTACTTC
CASSPGHLQETQYF
>NA|TRBJ2-1|TRBV18|NA
TGTGCCAGCTCACCGACCGAGGCGGGTGAGCAGTTCTTC
CASSPTEAGEQFF
>NA|TRBJ1-5|TRBV28|TRBD1
TGTGCCAGCAGTCCACAGGGGGTTAGCAATCAGCCCCAGCATTTT
CASSPQGVSNQPQHF
>NA|TRBJ2-3|TRBV9|NA
TGTGCCAGCAGCGCCTCAGGGGAAGAGGCAGATACGCAGTATTTT
CASSASGEEADTQYF
>NA|TRBJ2-7|TRBV11-3|TRBD2
TGTGCCAGCAGCTCGGGACTAGGTTACGAGCAGTACTTC
CASSSGLGYEQYF
>NA|TRBJ2-3|TRBV10-3|TRBD2
TGTGCCATCAGTGACGTAGCGGGGACAGATACGCAGTATTTT
CAISDVAGTDTQYF
>few|TRBJ2-2|TRBV7-2|TRBD2
TGTGCCAGCAGCCGGGTAGCGGGGAGCTCCGGGGAGCTGTTTTTT
CASSRVAGSSGELFF
>NA|TRBJ1-5|TRBV3-1/TRBV3-2|NA
TGTGCCAGCAGCGCGAGGGGGGGTCTCAATCAGCCCCAGCATTTT
CASSARGGLNQPQHF
>NA|TRBJ1-4|TRBV2|NA
TGTGCCAGCAGTGAGTCAGGAGTAGGAAGAGGGTCGAACGAAAAACTGTTTTTT
CASSESGVGRGSNEKLFF
>NA|TRBJ2-1|TRBV27|NA
TGTGCCAGCAGTTTTTCAGGGGTCGATGAGCAGTTCTTC
CASSFSGVDEQFF